These 19 T cell receptor beta chains were all obtained from the same sample, sequenced in a study of blood T cell repertoires in COVID-19. The method was immunoSEQ multiplex PCR; TCRdb's version includes in-frame clones alone and lacks a portion of them. The repertoire holds about 130,000 clones, with approximately 78% as singletons. The sequencing input was PBMCs or T cells enriched from blood (not recorded which). These receptors all stem from a woman aged 45 to 65 who had recovered from COVID-19.

The chain uses TRBV5-6 and TRBJ2-5; D gene unclear. The V and J ends lost 1 base and 2 bases respectively, with 12 bases between them. CDR1 is SGHDT and CDR2 is YYEEEE in the germline V gene. CDR3 size: 15 residues. The CDR3 loop is CASSLTPNPQETQYF. CDR3 DNA sequence: TGTGCCAGCAGCTTGACACCCAATCCACAAGAGACCCAGTACTTC.

This chain joins TRBV6-1 and TRBJ1-5; D is undetermined. The CDR3 has 18 residues. Germline lookup yields CDR1 MNHNS and CDR2 SASEGT. V shed 1 base and J shed 3 bases, with 19 bases lying between them. CDR3 region: CASSEEALLPRINQPQHF. The CDR3 DNA sequence: TGTGCCAGCAGTGAAGAGGCCCTACTACCGCGGATCAATCAGCCCCAGCATTTT.

The chain has TRBV5-4 and TRBJ1-1; 8 bases match TRBD1. Trimming at V came to 3 bases and at J to 0 bases, leaving 7 bases not matched to a gene. This CDR3 has 16 residues. Germline V gene data show CDR1 as SGHNT and CDR2 as YYREEE (reference sequence). The DNA for the CDR3 is TGTGCCAGCAGCTCTACCCGACAGGGGATGAACACTGAAGCTTTCTTT. Protein product: CASSSTRQGMNTEAFF.

The V gene is TRBV7-2, the J gene TRBJ1-2; D unclear. The V gene's germline CDR1 is SGHTA and CDR2 FQGNSA. The CDR3 spans 14 residues. The germline V and J ends were trimmed by 1 base and 6 bases, with 12 bases remaining between them. This chain's CDR3 is CASSLGPTEDGYTF. As DNA, the CDR3 is TGTGCCAGCAGCTTAGGTCCGACCGAGGATGGCTACACCTTC.

The V and J genes are TRBV5-4 and TRBJ2-7, with D perhaps matching TRBD1 (6 bases). The germline V gene has CDR1 SGHNT and CDR2 YYREEE (reference sequence). This CDR3 is 15 amino acids long. V lost 4 bases and J 3 bases, leaving 17 bases between the germline ends. CDR3: CASSPTQGRDYEQYF. The CDR3 DNA is TGTGCCAGCAGCCCGACGCAGGGGCGCGACTACGAGCAGTACTTC.

The chain has TRBV28 and TRBJ1-5, with D unresolved. Trimming cost V 5 bases and J 5 bases, with 4 bases left between them. CDR3 length: 11 residues. The germline CDR1 and CDR2 sequences are MDHEN and SYDVKM. The CDR3 is CASSQDQPQHF. The CDR3 bases are TGTGCCAGCAGTCAGGATCAGCCCCAGCATTTT. Complete variable domain (other parts from reference TRBV28 and TRBJ1-5): DVKVTQSSRYLVKRTGEKVFLECVQDMDHENMFWYRQDPGLGLRLIYFSYDVKMKEKGDIPEGYSVSREKKERFSLILESASTNQTSMYLCASSQDQPQHFGDGTRLSIL.

This clone has just one count. The chain has TRBV18 and TRBJ1-1, with 7 bases identical to TRBD1. The CDR3 covers 17 residues. V lost 0 bases, J lost 1 base, and 8 bases stayed unmatched. CDR1 KGHSH and CDR2 LQKENI come from the germline V gene. In nucleotides, the CDR3 is TGTGCCAGCTCACCACCGTTGGCAGGGGGGAGGAACACTGAAGCTTTCTTT. This encodes CASSPPLAGGRNTEAFF.

V usage is TRBV10-3 and J usage is TRBJ2-3, with 12 bases identical to TRBD2. V was pared by 6 bases and J by 4 bases, with 8 bases of the junction left unmatched. This CDR3 spans 16 amino acids. Germline loops: CDR1 ENHRY, CDR2 SYGVKD. CDR3 in amino acids: CAIRRASGGAADTQYF. The CDR3 DNA sequence: TGTGCCATCAGGCGTGCTAGCGGGGGGGCGGCAGATACGCAGTATTTT.

The table lists this clone with a count of one. V is TRBV9 and J is TRBJ2-3; 7 bases are shared with TRBD2. The CDR3 extends over 15 amino acids. Germline lookup yields CDR1 SGDLS and CDR2 YYNGEE. V dropped 3 bases and J dropped 2; count of bases not matched to a gene: 6. DNA of the CDR3: TGTGCCAGCAGCGCCGAGGGGAGGGCCACAGATACGCAGTATTTT. The encoded protein is CASSAEGRATDTQYF.

On this clone itself: The sample carries other DNA sequences with the same CDR3. The chain is built from TRBV10-3 and TRBJ1-2; tentative D call: TRBD1 (6 bases). Germline assignment: CDR1 ENHRY and CDR2 SYGVKD. Between the trimmed V and J ends, which lost 3 bases and 5 bases, there was a span of 7 bases. This CDR3 comprises 12 residues. The DNA for the CDR3 is TGTGCCATCAGTGAACAGGGTTATGGCTACACCTTC. Translating it yields CAISEQGYGYTF.

The rearrangement links TRBV19 to TRBJ1-5, with 8 bases matching TRBD1. The trim removed 5 bases at V and 2 bases at J, leaving 11 bases unmatched. The CDR3 runs to 17 residues. Germline V CDR1 and CDR2: LNHDA, SQIVND (reference sequence). CDR3 DNA sequence: TGTGCCAGTAGTGCCGGACAGGGCTCTTGGGGCAATCAGCCCCAGCATTTT. The encoded protein is CASSAGQGSWGNQPQHF.

The chain uses TRBV28 and TRBJ1-6; TRBD1 matches at 9 bases. The ends lost 4 bases at V and 7 bases at J; junction bases unmatched: 5. The CDR3 totals 15 residues. The germline V gene has CDR1 MDHEN and CDR2 SYDVKM. The CDR3 sequence: CASSWMTGGNSPLHF. The CDR3, as DNA: TGTGCCAGCAGTTGGATGACAGGGGGAAATTCACCCCTCCACTTT.

This clone appeared a single time. The chain links TRBV11-3 to TRBJ2-1; D gene ambiguous. CDR1 SGHNT and CDR2 YENEEA come from the germline V gene. CDR3 size: 15 residues. The V and J ends lost 5 bases and 0 bases respectively, with 11 bases between them. The CDR3 DNA reads as TGTGCCAGCAGCCCCGAAGCCCGCTCCTACAATGAGCAGTTCTTC. Its protein product is CASSPEARSYNEQFF.

This chain connects TRBV6-1 to TRBJ2-3, with 16 bases matching TRBD2. The J segment lost 0 bases and the V segment lost 1 base, leaving 1 base of the junction unmatched. The germline V gene has CDR1 MNHNS and CDR2 SASEGT. The CDR3 loop spans 18 amino acids. CDR3 sequence (DNA): TGTGCCAGCAGTGAAGAGGGACTAGCGGGGGGGAGCACAGATACGCAGTATTTT. Translation gives CASSEEGLAGGSTDTQYF.

This chain links TRBV4-1 with TRBJ2-5, with 13 nucleotides matching TRBD2. Trimming at V came to 4 bases and at J to 4 bases, leaving 6 bases not matched to a gene. The CDR3 consists of 16 residues. From germline, CDR1 is MGHRA and CDR2 YSYEKL. Written as DNA, the CDR3 is TGCGCCAGCAGCCCAATGGGACTAGCGGGGTCAGAGACCCAGTACTTC. Translating it yields CASSPMGLAGSETQYF.

The chain has TRBV11-2 and TRBJ2-5, with D unresolved. The CDR3 runs 11 residues. V dropped 1 base and J dropped 5 bases, with 2 bases sitting between them. CDR1 and CDR2 from the germline V gene are SGHAT and FQNNGV. The CDR3: CASSLAETQYF. The CDR3 DNA is TGTGCCAGCAGCTTAGCTGAGACCCAGTACTTC.

This sequence joins TRBV7-3 and TRBJ2-2; 7 bases agree with TRBD1. V trimming: 5 bases; J trimming: 4 bases; junction bases outside the gene matches: 7. Germline CDR1 SGHTA, CDR2 FQGTGA. This CDR3 has 15 residues. The CDR3 here is CASSRRQGPTGELFF. DNA of the CDR3: TGTGCCAGCAGCCGTCGACAGGGCCCCACCGGGGAGCTGTTTTTT.

The V call is TRBV6-5, the J call TRBJ1-5; 9 bases are a match to TRBD1. Germline V gene lookup returns CDR1 MNHEY and CDR2 SVGAGI. Germline trimming cut 5 bases from V and 3 bases from J; bases unmatched to any gene: 5. CDR3 length equals 15 residues. The CDR3 DNA sequence: TGTGCCAGCAGTCGGGGACAGGGCCCCAATCAGCCCCAGCATTTT. It specifies CASSRGQGPNQPQHF.

The chain links TRBV12-3 or TRBV12-4 to TRBJ1-5; no clear D gene. Trimming stripped 6 bases from V and 2 bases from J, with 5 bases between. This CDR3 comprises 12 residues. The CDR3 DNA sequence: TGTGCCAGCAGCGGGGGCAATCAGCCCCAGCATTTT. Translated, it gives CASSGGNQPQHF.